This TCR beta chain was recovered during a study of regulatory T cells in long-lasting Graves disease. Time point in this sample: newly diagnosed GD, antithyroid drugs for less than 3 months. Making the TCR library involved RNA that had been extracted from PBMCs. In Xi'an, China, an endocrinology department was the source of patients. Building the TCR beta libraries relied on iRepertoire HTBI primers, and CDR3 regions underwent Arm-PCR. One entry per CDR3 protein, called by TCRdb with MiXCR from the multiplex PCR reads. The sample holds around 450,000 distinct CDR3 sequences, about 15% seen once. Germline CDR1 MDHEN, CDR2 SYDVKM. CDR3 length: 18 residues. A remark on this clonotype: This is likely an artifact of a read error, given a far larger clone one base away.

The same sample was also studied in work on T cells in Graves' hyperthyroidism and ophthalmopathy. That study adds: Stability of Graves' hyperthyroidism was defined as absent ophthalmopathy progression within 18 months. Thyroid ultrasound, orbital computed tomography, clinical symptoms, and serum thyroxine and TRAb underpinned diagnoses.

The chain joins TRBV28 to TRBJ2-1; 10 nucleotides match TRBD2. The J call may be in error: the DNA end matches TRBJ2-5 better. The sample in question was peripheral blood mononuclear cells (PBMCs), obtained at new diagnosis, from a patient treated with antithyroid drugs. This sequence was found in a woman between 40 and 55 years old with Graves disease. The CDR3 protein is CASGTNRGLAARQETQYF. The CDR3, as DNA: TGTGCCAGCGGTACTAACCGCGGACTAGCGGCTCGCCAAGAGACCCAGTACTTC.